The next 28 T cell receptor beta chains were all read from a single sample in a study of cytomegalovirus exposure and HLA in healthy donors. It was with 60 Vbeta and 13 Jbeta primers that the PCR ran. Profiled with immunoSEQ multiplex PCR; TCRdb holds only in-frame clones, not every one. The sample includes roughly 68,000 clones, 66% of them seen just once. Sequencing input: PBMCs. The receptors were gathered from a middle-aged man in good health and CMV-seropositive.

The gene calls are TRBV13 and TRBJ1-2; 8 positions match TRBD1. The CDR3 extends over 16 amino acids. Germline values: CDR1 PRHDT, CDR2 FYEKMQ (reference sequence). Trimming at V came to 2 bases and at J to 2 bases, leaving 7 bases not matched to a gene. CDR3 residues: CASSLHSTGANYGYTF. CDR3 nucleotides: TGTGCCAGCAGCTTACACTCGACAGGGGCCAACTATGGCTACACCTTC.

This clone has only a few counts. The rearrangement links TRBV9 to TRBJ1-2, with a tentative D call TRBD1 (6 bases). V was clipped by 2 bases and J by 6 bases, with 26 bases between them. The CDR3 is made up of 18 amino acids. Germline V gives CDR1 SGDLS, CDR2 YYNGEE. DNA for the CDR3: TGTGCCAGCAGCGTTAAGATCTCAGGGGAGGGGGTTCCGGATGGCTACACCTTC. It is translated as CASSVKISGEGVPDGYTF.

In its sample, this clone was seen a few times. V is TRBV28 and J is TRBJ2-5, with 8 positions matching TRBD2. V was pared by 3 bases and J by 11 bases, with 8 bases of the junction left unmatched. Germline loops: CDR1 MDHEN, CDR2 SYDVKM. The CDR3 is 13 amino acids. CDR3 nucleotide sequence: TGTGCCAGCAGTTTCGCGGGAGGAGGAGAGCAGTACTTC. This translates into CASSFAGGGEQYF.

The CDR3, as DNA: TGTGCCAGTCAGGGAGGAAATCAGCCCCAGCATTTT. It is translated as CASQGGNQPQHF. This chain uses TRBV2 with TRBJ1-5; a possible D gene is TRBD1 (5 bases). Germline V CDR1 and CDR2: SNHLY, FYNNEI. The CDR3 has 12 residues. V dropped 9 bases and J dropped 4 bases, with 10 bases sitting between them.

The chain links TRBV4-2 to TRBJ1-4, with a possible D match to TRBD1 (5 bases). The CDR3 loop spans 16 amino acids. Between the trimmed V and J ends, which lost 1 base and 8 bases, there was a span of 17 bases. Germline V lookup: CDR1 LGHNA, CDR2 YNFKEQ. The CDR3 reads CASSQAEVGVTEKLFF. The CDR3 DNA follows: TGTGCCAGCAGCCAAGCAGAGGTAGGGGTTACAGAAAAACTGTTTTTT.

This clone was observed a handful of times. In DNA form, the CDR3 reads TGTGCCAGCTCATTAGGGGATCAAACTGAAGCTTTCTTT. It is translated as CASSLGDQTEAFF. The chain recombines TRBV18 with TRBJ1-1, with TRBD1 as a possible D gene (5 bases). The V end was cut by 5 bases, the J end by 5 bases, with 12 bases between. The germline V gene encodes CDR1 KGHSH and CDR2 LQKENI. This CDR3 has 13 residues.

J is TRBJ2-7 and V is TRBV19, with a possible D match to TRBD2 (6 bases). The CDR3 has 14 residues. Germline V gene lookup returns CDR1 LNHDA and CDR2 SQIVND (reference sequence). V lost 1 base and J 6 bases, leaving 13 bases between the germline ends. The CDR3 is CASSIGALGGEQYF. As DNA, the CDR3 is TGTGCCAGTAGTATAGGTGCCCTGGGGGGCGAGCAGTACTTC.

The J gene is TRBJ2-7, the V gene TRBV7-9; unclear D gene. The CDR3 runs to 12 residues. Per the germline V gene, CDR1 is SEHNR and CDR2 is FQNEAQ (reference sequence). V dropped 1 base and J dropped 5 bases, with 6 bases sitting between them. Here the CDR3 reads CASSLDIDEQYF. Here the CDR3 DNA reads TGTGCCAGCAGCTTAGATATCGACGAGCAGTACTTC.

The rearrangement uses TRBV7-2 and TRBJ2-7, with 10 bases identical to TRBD1. V lost 1 base, J lost 2 bases, and 2 bases stayed unmatched. The germline CDR1 and CDR2 sequences are SGHTA and FQGNSA. This CDR3 region has 15 residues. As DNA, the CDR3 is TGTGCCAGCAGCTTAGGGACAGGGGGTGCCTACGAGCAGTACTTC. It codes for CASSLGTGGAYEQYF.

This clone was picked up a small number of times. The chain has TRBV7-2 and TRBJ2-3; perhaps TRBD1 as D (6 bases). The ends were cut back, 0 bases at V and 3 bases at J, with 10 bases in the middle. From germline, CDR1 is SGHTA and CDR2 FQGNSA. The CDR3 loop spans 15 amino acids. The CDR3 sequence: CASSLAGQGTDTQYF. The CDR3, as DNA: TGTGCCAGCAGCTTAGCGGGGCAGGGGACAGATACGCAGTATTTT.

This clone was seen only once. This chain connects TRBV7-3 to TRBJ2-2, with D possibly TRBD2 on 5 matching bases. The CDR3 has 15 residues. V dropped 2 bases and J dropped 0 bases, with 7 bases sitting between them. The V gene's germline CDR1 is SGHTA and CDR2 FQGTGA. CDR3 DNA: TGTGCCAGCAGCTTATCAGCGGCGAACACCGGGGAGCTGTTTTTT. Translating it yields CASSLSAANTGELFF.

This chain uses TRBV28 with TRBJ2-7, with 7 bases that match TRBD1. With 3 bases clipped from V and 1 base from J, the junction kept 18 bases outside the gene matches. The CDR3 has 19 amino acids. CDR1 is MDHEN and CDR2 is SYDVKM in the germline V gene. CDR3 in amino acids: CASSFKHQRTGETSYEQYF. The CDR3 DNA reads as TGTGCCAGCAGTTTCAAACATCAAAGGACAGGAGAAACGTCCTACGAGCAGTACTTC.

The genes are TRBV6-5 and TRBJ1-1, with 12 nucleotides matching TRBD1. CDR3 length: 16 amino acids. Germline CDR1 is MNHEY and CDR2 is SVGAGI. V dropped 4 bases and J dropped 4; count of bases not matched to a gene: 7. CDR3 in amino acids: CASSSLGQGAFTEAFF. The CDR3 coding sequence is TGTGCCAGCAGTTCCTTGGGACAGGGGGCTTTCACTGAAGCTTTCTTT.

The V call is TRBV5-8, the J call TRBJ2-5; D is ambiguous. Germline lookup yields CDR1 SGHTS and CDR2 YDEGEE. The CDR3 extends over 13 amino acids. The V gene lost 0 bases and the J gene lost 1 base, with 4 bases spanning the gap. The CDR3 protein is CASSLDIQETQYF. CDR3 sequence (DNA): TGTGCCAGCAGCTTGGATATCCAAGAGACCCAGTACTTC.

This clone was observed a single time. The rearrangement uses TRBV6-6 and TRBJ1-2; perhaps TRBD1 as D (5 bases). V shed 7 bases and J shed 3 bases, with 9 bases lying between them. This CDR3 region has 12 residues. From germline, CDR1 is MNHNY and CDR2 SVGAGI (reference sequence). The CDR3 here is CASNLRDYGYTF. The CDR3 region has the DNA TGTGCCAGCAACCTCAGGGACTATGGCTACACCTTC.

The chain links TRBV6-1 to TRBJ2-5, with 11 bases fitting TRBD2. This CDR3 region has 15 residues. Per germline, CDR1 MNHNS and CDR2 SASEGT. V was clipped by 8 bases and J by 2 bases; unmatched bases: 7. DNA of the CDR3: TGTGCCAGCTCCTTTTGGACTAGCGGGCAAGAGACCCAGTACTTC. Translation: CASSFWTSGQETQYF.

This rearrangement joins TRBV7-8 to TRBJ1-1; tentatively, D is TRBD1 (5 bases). CDR3 size: 15 residues. From germline, CDR1 is SGHVS and CDR2 FQNEAQ. Deletions cut 3 bases from V and 1 base from J, with 12 bases between. The CDR3 sequence is CASSLEGPKNTEAFF. The CDR3 nucleotides are TGTGCCAGCAGCTTGGAGGGGCCGAAGAACACTGAAGCTTTCTTT.

This clone was observed a handful of times. The CDR3: CASSSDLTGTGDYEQYF. In DNA, the CDR3 is TGTGCCAGCAGCTCCGATCTGACCGGGACAGGGGACTACGAGCAGTACTTC. V gene TRBV7-9 combines with J gene TRBJ2-7, with 10 bases matching TRBD1. CDR3 length equals 17 residues. Germline CDR1 and CDR2: SEHNR and FQNEAQ (reference sequence). The J segment lost 3 bases and the V segment lost 4 bases, leaving 12 bases of the junction unmatched.

The chain links TRBV13 to TRBJ2-5, with D possibly being TRBD1 (5 bases). Germline loops: CDR1 PRHDT, CDR2 FYEKMQ (reference sequence). V dropped 5 bases and J dropped 5 bases, with 21 bases sitting between them. The CDR3 extends over 16 amino acids. The CDR3, as DNA: TGTGCCAGCAGCCCCTCTCAGACAGCTTCCCGGGAGACCCAGTACTTC. Encoded protein: CASSPSQTASRETQYF.

The chain combines TRBV4-1 with TRBJ2-3, with D maybe TRBD1 (6 bases). The germline V gene has CDR1 MGHRA and CDR2 YSYEKL. Trimming took off 2 bases at V and 2 bases at J, with 11 bases between the two ends. CDR3 length equals 15 residues. CDR3 coding DNA: TGCGCCAGCAGCCAACTGACAGGATACACAGATACGCAGTATTTT. It codes for CASSQLTGYTDTQYF.

The chain links TRBV6-6 to TRBJ1-5; 7 positions match TRBD1. CDR1 and CDR2 (germline): MNHNY, SVGAGI (reference sequence). Germline trimming cut 7 bases from V and 0 bases from J; bases unmatched to any gene: 3. This CDR3 has 14 amino acids. CDR3 nucleotide sequence: TGTGCCAGCAATAACAGGGGTAGCAATCAGCCCCAGCATTTT. Encoded protein: CASNNRGSNQPQHF.

The V call is TRBV28, the J call TRBJ1-3, with D perhaps TRBD1 (5 bases). The CDR3 covers 14 residues. Trimming stripped 5 bases from V and 0 bases from J, with 8 bases between. Germline assignment: CDR1 MDHEN and CDR2 SYDVKM. The CDR3, as DNA: TGTGCCAGCAGTCTAAGGGGCTCTGGAAACACCATATATTTT. Protein sequence: CASSLRGSGNTIYF.

This clone showed up just once. V is TRBV30 and J is TRBJ1-2, with TRBD1 matching 8 bases. The CDR3 runs to 15 residues. Per the germline V gene, CDR1 is GTSNPN and CDR2 is SVGIG (reference sequence). V dropped 1 base and J dropped 0; count of bases not matched to a gene: 4. The CDR3 DNA sequence: TGTGCCTGGAGTGCAACAGGGGGAGCTAACTATGGCTACACCTTC. It specifies CAWSATGGANYGYTF.

This rearrangement joins TRBV2 to TRBJ2-3, with 7 bases fitting TRBD2. Germline V gene lookup returns CDR1 SNHLY and CDR2 FYNNEI. This CDR3 has 15 residues. Germline trimming cut 1 base from V and 3 bases from J; bases unmatched to any gene: 4. CDR3 in DNA: TGTGCCAGCAGTGAAGGGGAGCGGGGTACAGATACGCAGTATTTT. As protein: CASSEGERGTDTQYF. The variable domain in full, with the rest retrieved from reference TRBV2 and TRBJ2-3, is EPEVTQTPSHQVTQMGQEVILRCVPISNHLYFYWYRQILGQKVEFLVSFYNNEISEKSEIFDDQFSVERPDGSNFTLKIRSTKLEDSAMYFCASSEGERGTDTQYFGPGTRLTVL.

The V gene is TRBV7-8, the J gene TRBJ1-2; D is uncertain. CDR1 and CDR2 (germline): SGHVS, FQNEAQ. V gave up 2 bases and J gave up 3 bases, with 7 bases separating them. The CDR3 runs 13 residues. Here the CDR3 DNA reads TGTGCCAGCAGCTTAATCCAGGACTATGGCTACACCTTC. Translated: CASSLIQDYGYTF.

The V call is TRBV14, the J call TRBJ2-1, with TRBD2 matching over 12 bases. Germline CDR1 and CDR2: SGHDN and FVKESK. V shed 0 bases, J shed 9 bases, and the junction held 9 bases outside the gene matches. This CDR3 has 17 residues. Here the CDR3 reads CASSQDLASGGAGEQFF. The CDR3 nucleotides read TGTGCCAGCAGCCAAGATCTGGCTAGCGGGGGGGCTGGTGAGCAGTTCTTC.

The chain uses TRBV7-9 and TRBJ1-1; TRBD1 aligns across 7 bases. The CDR3 runs 16 residues. V lost 3 bases, J lost 1 base, and 8 bases stayed unmatched. Germline CDR1 and CDR2: SEHNR and FQNEAQ (reference sequence). The CDR3 bases are TGTGCCAGCAGCTTCACAACAGGGGCCAAGAACACTGAAGCTTTCTTT. It encodes CASSFTTGAKNTEAFF.

This clone was observed a handful of times. CDR3 nucleotide sequence: TGTGCCAGCAGCTTACGTGGCAGGGGGGCTCCCGAGCAGTACTTC. It translates to CASSLRGRGAPEQYF. This chain uses TRBV9 with TRBJ2-7; TRBD1 might be the D (7 bases). Trimming shortened V by 4 bases and J by 6 bases, and 20 bases separated the two germline ends. Germline V gene data show CDR1 as SGDLS and CDR2 as YYNGEE. CDR3 length: 15 residues.